What follows are 13 T cell receptor beta chains derived from one specimen sequenced in a study of CD8 T cells in ankylosing spondylitis. One entry per CDR3 protein, called by TCRdb with MiXCR from the 5' RACE reads. The table includes roughly 490,000 distinct CDR3 sequences, roughly 5% detected once. Study-level points and caveats: About 8 highly homologous variants made up a TCR beta motif, and this motif appeared characteristic of ankylosing spondylitis blood.

These receptors have no identified antigens. Material: blood, either unsorted or a sorted T cell fraction (not recorded which). These TCRs come from a male donor with ankylosing spondylitis.

This clonotype was recorded at least ten times. J is TRBJ2-3 and V is TRBV28, with D possibly TRBD2 on 6 matching bases. Germline V lookup: CDR1 MDHEN, CDR2 SYDVKM. The CDR3 totals 16 residues. The germline V and J ends were trimmed by 5 bases and 1 base, with 16 bases remaining between them. CDR3 DNA sequence: TGTGCCAGCAGTCTCAGACGGCGGGGCGGCACAGATACGCAGTATTTT. It is translated as CASSLRRRGGTDTQYF.

This clonotype was found many times. The V gene is TRBV4-2, the J gene TRBJ1-1; D is possibly TRBD1 (5 bases). There are 16 residues in the CDR3. The V gene's germline CDR1 is LGHNA and CDR2 YNFKEQ. Trimming removed 1 base at V and 2 bases at J, with 14 bases between. The CDR3 region has the DNA TGTGCCAGCAGCCAAGCAAGGGGCCAAGTAAACACTGAAGCTTTCTTT. Protein product: CASSQARGQVNTEAFF.

The sample holds many counts of this clonotype. The chain is built from TRBV18 and TRBJ1-2; possibly TRBD1 for D (6 bases). Germline V gene data show CDR1 as KGHSH and CDR2 as LQKENI. The CDR3 runs to 14 residues. V was pared by 2 bases and J by 2 bases, with 9 bases between. Here the CDR3 reads CASSPDRLNYGYTF. DNA of the CDR3: TGTGCCAGCTCACCAGACAGGTTGAACTATGGCTACACCTTC. Full variable domain (outside the CDR3, taken from reference TRBV18 and TRBJ1-2): NAGVMQNPRHLVRRRGQEARLRCSPMKGHSHVYWYRQLPEEGLKFMVYLQKENIIDESGMPKERFSAEFPKEGPSILRIQQVVRGDSAAYFCASSPDRLNYGYTFGSGTRLTVV.

The chain is built from TRBV5-4 and TRBJ2-1; 8 bases are a match to TRBD1. This CDR3 region has 15 residues. V lost 4 bases and J lost 5; bases outside the gene matches: 8. CDR1 is SGHNT and CDR2 is YYREEE in the germline V gene (reference sequence). This CDR3 is CASSKRTGFDNEQFF. In DNA, the CDR3 is TGTGCCAGCAGCAAACGGACAGGGTTTGACAATGAGCAGTTCTTC.

This clonotype came up many times. The chain uses TRBV7-2 and TRBJ2-5; unclear D gene. Germline V CDR1 and CDR2: SGHTA, FQGNSA. The CDR3 loop spans 12 amino acids. The V end lost 5 bases, the J end lost 2 bases, and 6 bases lay between the germline ends. In DNA form, the CDR3 reads TGTGCCAGCAGCGGCAGTCAAGAGACCCAGTACTTC. This encodes CASSGSQETQYF.

This clonotype was found many times. The chain employs TRBV20-1 and TRBJ2-1; the D is unclear. CDR1 is DFQATT and CDR2 is SNEGSKA in the germline V gene (reference sequence). The CDR3 runs 14 residues. V lost 6 bases, J lost 0 bases, and 12 bases lay in between. CDR3 protein: CSAETPGSYNEQFF. The CDR3 nucleotides read TGCAGTGCAGAGACACCGGGCTCCTACAATGAGCAGTTCTTC.

This sequence joins TRBV2 and TRBJ1-2; 8 bases align to TRBD1. CDR3 length: 12 amino acids. Germline values: CDR1 SNHLY, CDR2 FYNNEI. V shed 6 bases and J 8 bases; nucleotides not matched to a gene: 5. The CDR3 DNA sequence: TGTGCCAGCAGGGGACAGGCGTCGGGCTACACCTTC. This codes for CASRGQASGYTF.

The chain carries TRBV11-2 and TRBJ2-5; the D is unclear. CDR3 length: 16 amino acids. Trimming cost V 5 bases and J 1 base, with 17 bases left between them. Per germline, CDR1 SGHAT and CDR2 FQNNGV. CDR3 nucleotides: TGTGCCAGCAGCCGGGCGGTAGCTGGGGTCCAAGAGACCCAGTACTTC. Translating gives CASSRAVAGVQETQYF.

This clonotype was seen repeatedly, ten times or more. The V call is TRBV5-6, the J call TRBJ2-3; tentative D call: TRBD1 (6 bases). CDR3 length equals 14 residues. Trimming took 4 bases from V and 3 from J, leaving 12 bases between them. Germline V gives CDR1 SGHDT, CDR2 YYEEEE. DNA for the CDR3: TGTGCCAGCAGCCCGCTGCAGGGGACAGATACGCAGTATTTT. Amino acid sequence: CASSPLQGTDTQYF.

The table lists this clonotype with many counts. V is TRBV20-1 and J is TRBJ2-5, with TRBD1 identical over 9 bases. CDR3 length: 13 residues. Germline V CDR1 and CDR2: DFQATT, SNEGSKA (reference sequence). Unmatched junction bases numbered 8, after V lost 5 bases and J lost 7 bases. In DNA form, the CDR3 reads TGCAGTGCTCCTGGGGACAGGGTGACGACCCAGTACTTC. This sequence encodes CSAPGDRVTTQYF.

V gene TRBV7-9 combines with J gene TRBJ2-7; possibly TRBD1 for D (7 bases). Trimming removed 4 bases from V and 3 bases from J, with 16 bases in between. CDR3 length equals 15 residues. Germline CDR1 and CDR2: SEHNR and FQNEAQ (reference sequence). The CDR3 sequence: CASSSAGTANYEQYF. The DNA for the CDR3 is TGTGCCAGCAGCTCCGCGGGGACAGCAAACTACGAGCAGTACTTC. The full variable domain, with the rest looked up from reference TRBV7-9 and TRBJ2-7, is DTGVSQNPRHKITKRGQNVTFRCDPISEHNRLYWYRQTLGQGPEFLTYFQNEAQLEKSRLLSDRFSAERPKGSFSTLEIQRTEQGDSAMYLCASSSAGTANYEQYFGPGTRLTVT.

This clonotype has only a few counts. The chain couples TRBV4-2 to TRBJ2-7; a possible D gene is TRBD1 (6 bases). Trimming shortened V by 3 bases and J by 2 bases, and 11 bases separated the two germline ends. The CDR3 loop spans 14 amino acids. Germline CDR1 reads LGHNA; CDR2 reads YNFKEQ. The CDR3 DNA is TGTGCCAGCAGCCATTCCGGGACAACCTACGAGCAGTACTTC. It encodes CASSHSGTTYEQYF.

This clonotype was counted at least ten times. The genes are TRBV11-2 and TRBJ2-7; 9 positions match TRBD1. This CDR3 comprises 14 residues. CDR1 is SGHAT and CDR2 is FQNNGV in the germline V gene. Trimming took 5 bases from V and 6 from J; bases not matched to a gene: 8. DNA for the CDR3: TGTGCCAGCAGCACGGACAGGGGCCTTACCGAGCAGTACTTC. Translation gives CASSTDRGLTEQYF.